The 11 T cell receptor beta chains reported below all come from one sample, sequenced in a study of vaccination and CD4 T cells after COVID-19. Sequencing of cultured CD4+ T cell DNA used the Oncomine TCR Beta short-read assay. TCRdb re-called the PCR reads with MiXCR, one entry per CDR3 protein. This table has under 25,000 distinct CDR3 sequences, 20% to 30% appearing once. Their target antigens are unknown. Sample treatment: roughly 10-day PBMC culture with coronavirus spike peptide pools or control peptides (ViraFEST assay). The sample comprised cultured CD4+ T cells from blood. The receptors here all came from a human donor with COVID-19.

The chain uses TRBV12-3 or TRBV12-4 and TRBJ1-5; D uncertain. There are 15 residues in the CDR3. V lost 6 bases and J 6 bases, leaving 18 bases between the germline ends. CDR3 coding DNA: TGTGCCAGCAGCAAGAGGCAGGCGGGGAGTCAGCCCCAGCATTTT. It translates to CASSKRQAGSQPQHF.

The V gene is TRBV20-1, the J gene TRBJ1-2; 9 bases fit TRBD1. Per germline, CDR1 DFQATT and CDR2 SNEGSKA (reference sequence). With 6 bases clipped from V and 4 bases from J, the junction kept 12 bases outside the gene matches. The CDR3 covers 15 residues. The CDR3 region is CSAIPGQGSLYGYTF. As DNA, the CDR3 is TGCAGTGCCATACCCGGACAGGGGAGCCTCTATGGCTACACCTTC.

This clonotype was detected only once. The chain employs TRBV2 and TRBJ1-2; D is unclear. The CDR3 loop spans 13 amino acids. Germline V CDR1 and CDR2: SNHLY, FYNNEI. V was cut by 1 base and J by 1 base, with 4 bases left in between. The CDR3 DNA follows: TGTGCCAGCAGTGAAGTCGGTAACTATGGCTACACCTTC. Protein sequence: CASSEVGNYGYTF.

The gene calls are TRBV12-3 or TRBV12-4 and TRBJ2-7; D gene ambiguous. V dropped 4 bases and J dropped 5 bases, with 15 bases sitting between them. The CDR3 covers 14 residues. CDR3 sequence (DNA): TGTGCCAGCAGTTCTAAGTTATTTCCGGACGAGCAGTACTTC. This encodes CASSSKLFPDEQYF.

This clonotype was found a few times. The chain uses TRBV18 and TRBJ2-5; the D gene could be TRBD1 or TRBD2 (6 bases each). V gave up 2 bases and J gave up 7 bases, with 14 bases separating them. Germline loops: CDR1 KGHSH, CDR2 LQKENI. The CDR3 is 14 residues long. CDR3 protein: CASSPSGGQGTQYF. In nucleotides, the CDR3 is TGTGCCAGCTCACCATCCGGGGGCCAGGGGACCCAGTACTTC.

The chain has TRBV20-1 and TRBJ2-6, with D possibly being TRBD1 (5 bases). CDR3 size: 16 residues. V lost 3 bases and J 0 bases, leaving 12 bases between the germline ends. CDR1 and CDR2 from the germline V gene are DFQATT and SNEGSKA (reference sequence). The CDR3 region is CSASRQGTSGANVLTF. In nucleotides, the CDR3 is TGCAGTGCTAGTCGGCAGGGCACCTCTGGGGCCAACGTCCTGACTTTC.

V is TRBV19 and J is TRBJ1-2, with D tentatively TRBD1 (6 bases). The CDR3 spans 15 residues. Trimming took off 8 bases at V and 4 bases at J, with 20 bases between the two ends. Germline V gene sequence: CDR1 LNHDA, CDR2 SQIVND (reference sequence). The CDR3 DNA sequence: TGTGCCAGTCAGGACAGCGCCTCGGGCCTCTATGGCTACACCTTC. It encodes CASQDSASGLYGYTF.

The chain employs TRBV19 and TRBJ2-6, with no clear D. V was pared by 1 base and J by 0 bases, with 4 bases between. The V gene's germline CDR1 is LNHDA and CDR2 SQIVND (reference sequence). The CDR3 has 15 residues. CDR3 nucleotides: TGTGCCAGTAGTATAGGCATCTCTGGGGCCAACGTCCTGACTTTC. This sequence encodes CASSIGISGANVLTF.

This clonotype was recorded a few times. The chain carries TRBV6-1 and TRBJ2-7; maybe TRBD1 (5 bases). V lost 5 bases to trimming and J lost 6 bases, with 29 bases between them. Germline-derived CDR1 and CDR2 are MNHNS and SASEGT. CDR3 length: 18 residues. The CDR3, as DNA: TGTGCCAGCAGTCAAGAATACATAGGGGATCTGAACCTGCTCGAGCAGTACTTC. Protein: CASSQEYIGDLNLLEQYF.

The J gene is TRBJ2-3, the V gene TRBV15; D not certain. Trimming removed 0 bases from V and 0 bases from J, with 7 bases in between. The CDR3 spans 15 residues. Looked up from germline, CDR1 is LNHNV and CDR2 is YYDKDF (reference sequence). This chain's CDR3 is CATSRDPTSTDTQYF. The CDR3 nucleotides read TGTGCCACCAGCAGAGATCCCACTAGCACAGATACGCAGTATTTT.

By sample share, this clonotype is medium-sized (0.01 to 0.1%). The genes are TRBV6-1 and TRBJ1-5; 9 bases are a match to TRBD1. Trimming removed 0 bases from V and 4 bases from J; junction bases left unmatched: 4. Germline CDR1 MNHNS, CDR2 SASEGT. The length of the CDR3 is 16 residues. CDR3 sequence: CASSEASGQGNQPQHF. The CDR3 nucleotides are TGTGCCAGCAGTGAAGCCAGCGGACAGGGGAATCAGCCCCAGCATTTT.